The T cell receptor beta chain described here comes from a study of T cell repertoires in cytomegalovirus infection. Across the study: Peptides in the study included HLA-C-restricted and HLA-B-restricted CMV epitopes. Both a matching HLA type and CMV infection were indicated by public TCR beta signatures. Study-level results: Cumulative frequency of public TCR beta families picked out carriers of CMV plus the relevant HLA. Dominant in the ex vivo response were TCR beta clonotypes restricted by HLA-C and specific for CMV.

TCRdb itself ran the reads through MiXCR, one entry per CDR3 protein. There are around 360,000 distinct CDR3 sequences in the sample; about 32% occur only once, and roughly 14% lies in the top ten. This clonotype was observed a few times. Its antigen is undetermined. This clonotype originated in a human donor in good health (CMV status not recorded). Some clones in this sample may be carry-over from other donors' samples. Sample: cultured PBMCs, taken from culture after CMV antigen stimulation.

CDR3 residues: CASSTRTGLNEKLFF. CDR3 nucleotides: TGTGCCAGCAGCACCCGGACAGGGTTAAACGAAAAACTGTTTTTT. The genes are TRBV5-3 and TRBJ1-4; the match to TRBD1 covers 8 bases. TRBV5-3 belongs to the ORF category, with a function that is uncertain. V lost 8 bases to trimming and J lost 8 bases; unmatched junction nucleotides: 14. This CDR3 spans 15 amino acids.